These T cell receptor beta chains were read from a single sample in a study of blood T cell repertoires in COVID-19. TCRdb's table, derived via immunoSEQ multiplex PCR, lists solely in-frame clones and lacks some. The sample lists 200,000 to 250,000 clones; over 70% were seen once. Input material: peripheral blood. These receptors came from a woman in her 70s with acute or convalescent COVID-19. CDR3s include the opening cysteine and the closing phenylalanine or tryptophan. A D gene is named only where the DNA matches it firmly. A clone size is listed for some rows: how often the clone was seen (once, few, many), or a class if it is expanded.

cdr3_nt | cdr3_aa | v_call | d_call | clone_size | j_call
TGTGCCAGCAGCGTAAGCGGAAGCCCTTCACCCCTCCACTTT | CASSVSGSPSPLHF | TRBV9 | NA | NA | TRBJ1-6
TGTGCCAGCAGCCCCTACCCGGGACAGGGGGGATCTGAAAAACTGTTTTTT | CASSPYPGQGGSEKLFF | TRBV3-1/TRBV3-2 | TRBD1 | NA | TRBJ1-4
TGCGCCAGCAGTGAGCACAGGGGCACCGGGGAGCTGTTTTTT | CASSEHRGTGELFF | TRBV10-2 | TRBD1 | NA | TRBJ2-2
TGTGCCTCCCCCAAGGGGGCGAACACCGGGGAGCTGTTTTTT | CASPKGANTGELFF | TRBV30 | NA | NA | TRBJ2-2
TGTGCCAGCAGCTTTTCAGGGGGCCACGGGGAGCTGTTTTTT | CASSFSGGHGELFF | TRBV7-8 | TRBD1 | NA | TRBJ2-2
TGTGCCAGCAGCTTAGCGCAGATGAACACTGAAGCTTTCTTT | CASSLAQMNTEAFF | TRBV7-9 | NA | NA | TRBJ1-1
TGTGCCAGCAGAGTTGGGGGGGCCTCTAATTCACCCCTCCACTTT | CASRVGGASNSPLHF | TRBV27 | NA | medium-sized | TRBJ1-6
TGTGCCAGCAGCCTGCAAGGGGGGGCGGGAGATACGCAGTATTTT | CASSLQGGAGDTQYF | TRBV3-1/TRBV3-2 | NA | NA | TRBJ2-3
TGCGCCAGCAGCTTGTCGTTCGGGGAGTCTGGCTACACCTTC | CASSLSFGESGYTF | TRBV5-1 | NA | NA | TRBJ1-2
TGCGCCAGCAGCCGGCAACAGGGGAGGTACGAGCAGTACTTC | CASSRQQGRYEQYF | TRBV4-3 | NA | NA | TRBJ2-7
TGCGCCAGCAGCTCCCTAGCGGGGGGGCTGGGAGATACGCAGTATTTT | CASSSLAGGLGDTQYF | TRBV5-1 | TRBD2 | NA | TRBJ2-3
TGTGCCAGCAGCGTAGAGTCGGGATGGGTTAAGGATGAGCAGTTCTTC | CASSVESGWVKDEQFF | TRBV9 | NA | NA | TRBJ2-1
TGCGCCAGCGCCGACAGGGCAACCTACGAGCAGTACTTC | CASADRATYEQYF | TRBV5-1 | TRBD1 | NA | TRBJ2-7
TGCGCCAGCAGCTTGGGACAGGGGTACAATGAGCAGTTCTTC | CASSLGQGYNEQFF | TRBV5-1 | TRBD1 | NA | TRBJ2-1
TGTGCCAGCAGTCATCGCGGGGGGGACACTGAAGCTTTCTTT | CASSHRGGDTEAFF | TRBV6-5 | NA | NA | TRBJ1-1